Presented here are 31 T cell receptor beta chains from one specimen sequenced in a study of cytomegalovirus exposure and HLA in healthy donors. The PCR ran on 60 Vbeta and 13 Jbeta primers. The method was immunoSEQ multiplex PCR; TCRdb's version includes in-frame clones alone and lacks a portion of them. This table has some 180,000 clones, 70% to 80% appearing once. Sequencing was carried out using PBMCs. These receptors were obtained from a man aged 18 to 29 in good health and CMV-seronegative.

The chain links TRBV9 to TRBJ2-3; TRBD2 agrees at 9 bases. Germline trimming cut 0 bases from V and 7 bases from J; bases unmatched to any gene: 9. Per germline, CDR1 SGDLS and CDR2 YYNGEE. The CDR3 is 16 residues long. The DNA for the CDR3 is TGTGCCAGCAGCGTAGAGAAGCGGGGGGTCCTGTATACGCAGTATTTT. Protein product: CASSVEKRGVLYTQYF.

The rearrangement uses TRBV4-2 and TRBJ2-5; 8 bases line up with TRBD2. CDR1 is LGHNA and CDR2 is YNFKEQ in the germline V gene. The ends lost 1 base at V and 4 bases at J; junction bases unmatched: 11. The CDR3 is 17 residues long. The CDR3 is CASSQGGLAVGSETQYF. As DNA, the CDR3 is TGTGCCAGCAGCCAAGGAGGACTAGCCGTGGGTTCAGAGACCCAGTACTTC.

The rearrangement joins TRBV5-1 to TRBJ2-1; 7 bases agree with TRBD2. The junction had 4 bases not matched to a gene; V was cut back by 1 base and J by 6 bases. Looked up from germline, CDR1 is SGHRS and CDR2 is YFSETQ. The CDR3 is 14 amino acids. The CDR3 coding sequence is TGCGCCAGCAGCTTGTTGACTAGCCCCAATGAGCAGTTCTTC. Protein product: CASSLLTSPNEQFF.

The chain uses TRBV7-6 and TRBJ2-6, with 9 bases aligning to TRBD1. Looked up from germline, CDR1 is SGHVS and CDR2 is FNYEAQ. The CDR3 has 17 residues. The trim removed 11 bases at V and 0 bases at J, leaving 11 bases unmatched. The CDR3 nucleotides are TGTGCCGTGGACAGGGGTCCTTATAACTCTGGGGCCAACGTCCTGACTTTC. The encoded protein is CAVDRGPYNSGANVLTF. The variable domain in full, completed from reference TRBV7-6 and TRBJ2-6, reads GAGVSQSPRYKVTKRGQDVALRCDPISGHVSLYWYRQALGQGPEFLTYFNYEAQQDKSGLPNDRFSAERPEGSISTLTIQRTEQRDSAMYRCAVDRGPYNSGANVLTFGAGSRLTVL.

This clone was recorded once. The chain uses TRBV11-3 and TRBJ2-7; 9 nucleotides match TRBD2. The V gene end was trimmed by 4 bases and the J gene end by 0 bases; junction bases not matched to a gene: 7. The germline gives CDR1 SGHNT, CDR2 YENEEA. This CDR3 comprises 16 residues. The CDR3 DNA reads TGTGCCAGCAGCTCCCGGACTAGCGCAAGCTCCTACGAGCAGTACTTC. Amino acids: CASSSRTSASSYEQYF.

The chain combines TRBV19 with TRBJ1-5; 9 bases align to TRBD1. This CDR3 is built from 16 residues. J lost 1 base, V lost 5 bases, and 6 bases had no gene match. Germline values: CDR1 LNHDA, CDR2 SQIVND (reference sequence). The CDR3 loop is CASSSPGTGSNQPQHF. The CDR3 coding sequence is TGTGCCAGTAGTTCCCCAGGGACAGGGAGCAATCAGCCCCAGCATTTT.

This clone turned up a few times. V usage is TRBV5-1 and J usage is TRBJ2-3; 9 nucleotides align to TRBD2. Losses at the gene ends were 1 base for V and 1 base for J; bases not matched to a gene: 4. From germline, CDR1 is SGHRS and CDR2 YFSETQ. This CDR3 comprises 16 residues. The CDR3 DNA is TGCGCCAGCAGCTTGATAGGGACTAGCCGCACAGATACGCAGTATTTT. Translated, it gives CASSLIGTSRTDTQYF.

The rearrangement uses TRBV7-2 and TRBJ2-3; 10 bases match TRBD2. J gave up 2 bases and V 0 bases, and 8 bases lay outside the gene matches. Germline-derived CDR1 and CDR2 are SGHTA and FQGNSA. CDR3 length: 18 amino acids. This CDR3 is CASSLAQSGGGTTDTQYF. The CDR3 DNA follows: TGTGCCAGCAGCTTAGCGCAGAGCGGGGGGGGGACCACAGATACGCAGTATTTT.

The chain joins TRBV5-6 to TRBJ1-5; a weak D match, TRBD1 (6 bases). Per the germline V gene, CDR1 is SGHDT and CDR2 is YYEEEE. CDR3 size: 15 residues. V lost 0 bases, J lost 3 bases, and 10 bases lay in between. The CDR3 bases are TGTGCCAGCAGCTTGGAACAGGGCCTCAATCAGCCCCAGCATTTT. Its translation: CASSLEQGLNQPQHF.

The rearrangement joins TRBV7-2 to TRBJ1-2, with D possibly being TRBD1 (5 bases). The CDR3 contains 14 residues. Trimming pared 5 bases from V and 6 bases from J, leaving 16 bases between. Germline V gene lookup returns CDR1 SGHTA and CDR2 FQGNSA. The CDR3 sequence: CASSPGHIWDGYTF. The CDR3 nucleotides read TGTGCCAGCAGCCCAGGACATATCTGGGATGGCTACACCTTC.

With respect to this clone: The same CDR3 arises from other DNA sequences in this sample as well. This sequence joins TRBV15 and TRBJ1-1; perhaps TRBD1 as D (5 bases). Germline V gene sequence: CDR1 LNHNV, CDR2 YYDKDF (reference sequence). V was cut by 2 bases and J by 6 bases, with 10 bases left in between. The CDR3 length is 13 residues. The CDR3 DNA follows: TGTGCCACCAGCAGACCCCCCAGGGCTGAAGCTTTCTTT. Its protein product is CATSRPPRAEAFF.

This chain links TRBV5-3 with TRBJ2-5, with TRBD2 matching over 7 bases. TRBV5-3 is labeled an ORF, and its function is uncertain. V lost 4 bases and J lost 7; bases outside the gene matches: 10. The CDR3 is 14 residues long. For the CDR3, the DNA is TGTGCCAGAAGCCACCTGGGAGGGCGGGGGACCCAGTACTTC. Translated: CARSHLGGRGTQYF.

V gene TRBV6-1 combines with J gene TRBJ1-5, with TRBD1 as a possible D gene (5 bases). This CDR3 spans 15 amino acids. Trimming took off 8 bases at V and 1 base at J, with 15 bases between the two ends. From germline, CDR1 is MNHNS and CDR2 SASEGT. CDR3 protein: CASATTVLSNQPQHF. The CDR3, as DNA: TGTGCCAGCGCGACGACAGTATTGAGCAATCAGCCCCAGCATTTT.

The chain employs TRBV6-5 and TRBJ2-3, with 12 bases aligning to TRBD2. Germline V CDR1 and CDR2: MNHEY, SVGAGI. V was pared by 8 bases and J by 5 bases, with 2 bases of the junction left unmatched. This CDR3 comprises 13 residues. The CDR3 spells CASLTSGGDTQYF. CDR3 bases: TGTGCCAGCCTGACTAGCGGGGGAGATACGCAGTATTTT.

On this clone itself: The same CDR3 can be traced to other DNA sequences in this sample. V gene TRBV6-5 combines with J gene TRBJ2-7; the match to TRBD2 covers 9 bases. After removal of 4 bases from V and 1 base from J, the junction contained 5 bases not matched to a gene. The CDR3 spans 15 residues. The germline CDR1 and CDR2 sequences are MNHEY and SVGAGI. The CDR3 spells CASSSIAGASYEQYF. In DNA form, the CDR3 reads TGTGCCAGCAGTTCGATAGCGGGGGCGTCCTACGAGCAGTACTTC.

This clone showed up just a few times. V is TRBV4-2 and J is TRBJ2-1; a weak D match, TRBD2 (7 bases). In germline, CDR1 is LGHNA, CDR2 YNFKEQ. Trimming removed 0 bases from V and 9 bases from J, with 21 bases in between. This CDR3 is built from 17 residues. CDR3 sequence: CASSQEAGARGNLEQFF. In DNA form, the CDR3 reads TGTGCCAGCAGCCAAGAGGCGGGGGCCAGGGGCAATCTTGAGCAGTTCTTC.

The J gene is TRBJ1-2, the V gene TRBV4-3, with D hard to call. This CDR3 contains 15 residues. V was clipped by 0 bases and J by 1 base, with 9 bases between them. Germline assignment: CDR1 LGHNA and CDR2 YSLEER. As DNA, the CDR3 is TGCGCCAGCAGCCAAGACATGACTGTTAACTATGGCTACACCTTC. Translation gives CASSQDMTVNYGYTF.

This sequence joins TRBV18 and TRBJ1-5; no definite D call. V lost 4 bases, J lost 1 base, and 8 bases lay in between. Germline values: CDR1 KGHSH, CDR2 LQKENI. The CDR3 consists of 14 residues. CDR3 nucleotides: TGTGCCAGCTCACTAACCACAAGCAATCAGCCCCAGCATTTT. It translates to CASSLTTSNQPQHF.

CDR3 residues: CASRTGAPSTDTQYF. The CDR3 DNA is TGTGCCAGCCGAACAGGGGCGCCTAGTACAGATACGCAGTATTTT. The V and J genes are TRBV2 and TRBJ2-3; 7 nucleotides line up with TRBD1. Per germline, CDR1 SNHLY and CDR2 FYNNEI. V trimming: 8 bases; J trimming: 3 bases; junction bases outside the gene matches: 11. CDR3 length: 15 residues.

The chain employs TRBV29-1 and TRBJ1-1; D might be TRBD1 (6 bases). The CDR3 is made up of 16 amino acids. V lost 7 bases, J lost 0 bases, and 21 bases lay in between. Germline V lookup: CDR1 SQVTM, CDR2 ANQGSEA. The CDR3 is CSAWGGPEGMNTEAFF. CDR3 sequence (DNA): TGCAGCGCCTGGGGGGGCCCCGAGGGGATGAACACTGAAGCTTTCTTT.

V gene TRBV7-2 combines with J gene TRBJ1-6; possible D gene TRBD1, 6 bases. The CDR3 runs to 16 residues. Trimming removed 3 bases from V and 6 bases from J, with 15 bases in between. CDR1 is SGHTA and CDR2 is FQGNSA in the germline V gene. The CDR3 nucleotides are TGTGCCAGCAGCTTGCAAACACAGGGTTTTAATTCACCCCTCCACTTT. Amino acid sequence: CASSLQTQGFNSPLHF.

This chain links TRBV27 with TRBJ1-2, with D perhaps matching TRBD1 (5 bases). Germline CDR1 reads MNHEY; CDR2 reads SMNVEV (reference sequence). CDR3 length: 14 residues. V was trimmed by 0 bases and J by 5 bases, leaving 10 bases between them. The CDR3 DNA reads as TGTGCCAGCAGTTTATCCCTTGGGGGGTATGGCTACACCTTC. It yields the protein CASSLSLGGYGYTF.

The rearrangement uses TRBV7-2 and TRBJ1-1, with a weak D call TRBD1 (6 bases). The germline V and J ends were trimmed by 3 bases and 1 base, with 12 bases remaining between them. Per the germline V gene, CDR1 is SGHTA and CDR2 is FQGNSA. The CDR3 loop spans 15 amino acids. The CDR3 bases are TGTGCCAGCAGCTTCCCGGGACATTCGAACACTGAAGCTTTCTTT. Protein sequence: CASSFPGHSNTEAFF.

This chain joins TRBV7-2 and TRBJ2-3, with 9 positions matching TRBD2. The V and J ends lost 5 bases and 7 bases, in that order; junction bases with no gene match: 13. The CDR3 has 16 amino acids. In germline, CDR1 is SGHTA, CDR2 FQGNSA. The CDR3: CASSKNSGGVRNTQYF. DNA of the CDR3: TGTGCCAGCAGCAAAAATAGCGGGGGTGTTCGGAATACGCAGTATTTT.

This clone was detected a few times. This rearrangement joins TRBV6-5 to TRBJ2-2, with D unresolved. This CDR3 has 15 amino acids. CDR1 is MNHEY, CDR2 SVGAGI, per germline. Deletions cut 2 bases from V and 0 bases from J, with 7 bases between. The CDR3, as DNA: TGTGCCAGCAGTTACAGAGAATCGAACACCGGGGAGCTGTTTTTT. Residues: CASSYRESNTGELFF.

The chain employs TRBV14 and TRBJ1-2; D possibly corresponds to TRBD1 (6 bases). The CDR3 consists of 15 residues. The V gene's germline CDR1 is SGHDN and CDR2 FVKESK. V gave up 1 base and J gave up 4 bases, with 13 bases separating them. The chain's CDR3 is CASSQVGAASYGYTF. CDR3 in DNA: TGTGCCAGCAGCCAAGTGGGGGCGGCCTCCTATGGCTACACCTTC.

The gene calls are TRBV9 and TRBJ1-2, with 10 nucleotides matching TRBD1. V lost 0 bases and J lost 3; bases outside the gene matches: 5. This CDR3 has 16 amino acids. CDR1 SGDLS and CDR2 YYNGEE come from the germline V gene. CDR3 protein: CASSVEGQGYDYGYTF. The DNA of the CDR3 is TGTGCCAGCAGCGTAGAGGGACAGGGGTATGACTATGGCTACACCTTC.

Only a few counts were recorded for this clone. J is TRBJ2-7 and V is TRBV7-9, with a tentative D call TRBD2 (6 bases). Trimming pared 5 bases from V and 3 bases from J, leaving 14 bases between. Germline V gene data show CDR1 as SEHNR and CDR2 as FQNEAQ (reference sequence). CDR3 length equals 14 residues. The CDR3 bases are TGTGCCAGCAGCCTGCGGGGCCCGAGCTACGAGCAGTACTTC. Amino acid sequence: CASSLRGPSYEQYF. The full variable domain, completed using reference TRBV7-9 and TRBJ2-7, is DTGVSQNPRHKITKRGQNVTFRCDPISEHNRLYWYRQTLGQGPEFLTYFQNEAQLEKSRLLSDRFSAERPKGSFSTLEIQRTEQGDSAMYLCASSLRGPSYEQYFGPGTRLTVT.

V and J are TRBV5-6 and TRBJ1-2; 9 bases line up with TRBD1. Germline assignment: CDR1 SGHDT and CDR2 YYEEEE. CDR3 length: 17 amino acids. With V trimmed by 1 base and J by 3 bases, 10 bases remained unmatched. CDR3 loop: CASSLSPGTGLDYGYTF. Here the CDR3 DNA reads TGTGCCAGCAGCTTGTCCCCCGGGACAGGGCTAGACTATGGCTACACCTTC.

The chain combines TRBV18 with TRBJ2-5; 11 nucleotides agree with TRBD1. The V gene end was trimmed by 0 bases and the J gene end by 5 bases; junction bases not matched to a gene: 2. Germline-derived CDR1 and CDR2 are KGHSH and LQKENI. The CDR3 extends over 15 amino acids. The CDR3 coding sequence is TGTGCCAGCTCACCACCAGGGACAGGGGGGGAGACCCAGTACTTC. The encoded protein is CASSPPGTGGETQYF.

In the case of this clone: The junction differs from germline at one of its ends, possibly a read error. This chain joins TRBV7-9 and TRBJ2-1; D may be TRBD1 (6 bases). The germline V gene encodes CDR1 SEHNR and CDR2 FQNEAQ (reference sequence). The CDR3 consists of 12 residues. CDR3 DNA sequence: TGTTCCAGCAGCTTAGAGCACCACAGGGCGTTCTTC. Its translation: CSSSLEHHRAFF.